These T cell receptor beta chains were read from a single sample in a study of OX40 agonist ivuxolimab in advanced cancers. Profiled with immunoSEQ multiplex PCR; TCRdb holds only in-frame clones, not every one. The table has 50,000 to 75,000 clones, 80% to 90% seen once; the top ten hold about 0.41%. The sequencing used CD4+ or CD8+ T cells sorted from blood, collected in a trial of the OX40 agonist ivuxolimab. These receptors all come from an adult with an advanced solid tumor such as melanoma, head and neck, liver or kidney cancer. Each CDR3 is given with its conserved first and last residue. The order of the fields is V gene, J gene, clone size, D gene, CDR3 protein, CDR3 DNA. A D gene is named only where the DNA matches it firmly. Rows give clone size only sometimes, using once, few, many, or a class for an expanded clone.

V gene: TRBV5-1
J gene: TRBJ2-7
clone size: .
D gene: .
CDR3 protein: CASSLGLGGGSYEQYF
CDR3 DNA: TGCGCCAGCAGCTTAGGGTTAGGCGGAGGCTCCTACGAGCAGTACTTC

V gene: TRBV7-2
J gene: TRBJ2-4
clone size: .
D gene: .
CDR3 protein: CASSPERAGENIQYF
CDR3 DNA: TGTGCCAGCAGCCCAGAGAGGGCCGGGGAAAACATTCAGTACTTC

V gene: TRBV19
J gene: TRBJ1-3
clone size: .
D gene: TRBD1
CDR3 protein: CASSIGTAGNTIYF
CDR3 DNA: TGTGCCAGTAGTATCGGGACAGCTGGAAACACCATATATTTT

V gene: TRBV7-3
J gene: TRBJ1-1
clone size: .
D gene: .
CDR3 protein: CASSSQGPGSAEAFF
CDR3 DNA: TGTGCCAGCAGCTCACAGGGCCCCGGCTCCGCTGAAGCTTTCTTT

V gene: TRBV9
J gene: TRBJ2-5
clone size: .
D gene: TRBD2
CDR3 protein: CASSLTGLAQETQYF
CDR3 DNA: TGTGCCAGCAGCCTCACGGGACTAGCGCAAGAGACCCAGTACTTC

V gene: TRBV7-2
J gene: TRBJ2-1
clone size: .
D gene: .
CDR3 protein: CASSKTGNHEQFF
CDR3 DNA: TGTGCCAGCAGCAAAACAGGGAACCATGAGCAGTTCTTC

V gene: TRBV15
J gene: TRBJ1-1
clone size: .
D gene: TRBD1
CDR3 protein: CATSRSRTGDRKGTEAFF
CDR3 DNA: TGTGCCACCAGCAGATCTCGGACAGGGGATAGAAAGGGGACTGAAGCTTTCTTT

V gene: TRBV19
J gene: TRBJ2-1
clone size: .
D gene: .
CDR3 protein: CASRDGSYNEQFF
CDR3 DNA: TGTGCCAGTAGGGACGGCTCCTACAATGAGCAGTTCTTC

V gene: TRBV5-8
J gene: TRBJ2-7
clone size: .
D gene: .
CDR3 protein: CASSLGGPAGSNEQYF
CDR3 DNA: TGTGCCAGCAGCTTGGGGGGGCCTGCGGGGTCCAACGAGCAGTACTTC

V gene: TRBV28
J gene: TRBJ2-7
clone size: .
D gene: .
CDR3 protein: CASSLWQGTYEQYF
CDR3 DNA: TGTGCCAGCAGTTTATGGCAGGGGACCTACGAGCAGTACTTC

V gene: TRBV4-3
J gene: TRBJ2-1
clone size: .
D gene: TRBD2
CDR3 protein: CASSQRTSGGSSYNEQFF
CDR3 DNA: TGCGCCAGCAGCCAAAGGACTAGCGGGGGTAGCTCCTACAATGAGCAGTTCTTC

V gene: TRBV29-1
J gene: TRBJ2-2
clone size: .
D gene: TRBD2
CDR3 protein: CSVEETAGGPTGELFF
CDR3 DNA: TGCAGCGTTGAAGAAACGGCGGGGGGCCCCACCGGGGAGCTGTTTTTT

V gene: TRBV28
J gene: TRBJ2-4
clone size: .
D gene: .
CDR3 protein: CASTHEKPKNIQYF
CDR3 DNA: TGTGCCAGCACCCACGAGAAACCCAAAAACATTCAGTACTTC

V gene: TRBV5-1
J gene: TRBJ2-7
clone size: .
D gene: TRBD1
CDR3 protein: CASRRDRGIGEQYF
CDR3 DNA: TGCGCCAGCAGGAGGGACAGGGGAATTGGCGAGCAGTACTTC

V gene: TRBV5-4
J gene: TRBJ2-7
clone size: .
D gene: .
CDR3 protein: CASSLNRGPIINEQYF
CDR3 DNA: TGTGCCAGCAGCTTGAATAGAGGCCCCATTATAAACGAGCAGTACTTC

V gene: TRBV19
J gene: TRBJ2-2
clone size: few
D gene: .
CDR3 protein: CASSTDTGELFF
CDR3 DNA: TGTGCCAGTAGTACCGATACCGGGGAGCTGTTTTTT